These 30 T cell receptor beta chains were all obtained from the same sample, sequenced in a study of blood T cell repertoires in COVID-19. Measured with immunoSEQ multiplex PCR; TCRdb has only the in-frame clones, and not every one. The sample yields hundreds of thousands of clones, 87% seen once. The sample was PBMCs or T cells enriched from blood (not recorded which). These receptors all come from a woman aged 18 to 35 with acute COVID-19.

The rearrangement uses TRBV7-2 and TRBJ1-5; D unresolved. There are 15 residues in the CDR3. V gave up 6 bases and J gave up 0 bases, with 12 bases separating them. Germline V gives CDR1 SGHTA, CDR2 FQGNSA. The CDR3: CASRRENYSNQPQHF. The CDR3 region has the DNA TGTGCCAGCAGGCGAGAGAATTATAGCAATCAGCCCCAGCATTTT.

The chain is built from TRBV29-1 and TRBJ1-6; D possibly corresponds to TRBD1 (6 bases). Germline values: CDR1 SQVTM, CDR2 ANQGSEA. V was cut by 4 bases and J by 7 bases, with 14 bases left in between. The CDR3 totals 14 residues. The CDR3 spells CSVAEQGRNSPLHF. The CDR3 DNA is TGCAGCGTTGCCGAGCAGGGGCGGAATTCACCCCTCCACTTT.

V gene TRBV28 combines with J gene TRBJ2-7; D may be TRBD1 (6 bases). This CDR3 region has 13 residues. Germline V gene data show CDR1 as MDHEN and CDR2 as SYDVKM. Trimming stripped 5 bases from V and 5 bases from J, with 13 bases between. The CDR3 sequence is CASSLTGLHEQYF. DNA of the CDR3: TGTGCCAGCAGTCTAACAGGGTTGCACGAGCAGTACTTC.

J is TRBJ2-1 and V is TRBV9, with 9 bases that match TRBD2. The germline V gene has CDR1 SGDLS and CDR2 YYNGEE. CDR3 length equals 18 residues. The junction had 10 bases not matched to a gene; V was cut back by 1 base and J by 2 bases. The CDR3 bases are TGTGCCAGCAGCGTAAGGAGCTCTAGCGGGGCCCCCTACAATGAGCAGTTCTTC. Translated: CASSVRSSSGAPYNEQFF.

The DNA for the CDR3 is TGTGCCAGCAGCTCACAACAGGGGGCCTCCTACGAGCAGTACTTC. Protein product: CASSSQQGASYEQYF. The chain links TRBV7-6 to TRBJ2-7; 9 nucleotides align to TRBD1. From germline, CDR1 is SGHVS and CDR2 FNYEAQ. The CDR3 runs 15 residues. Trimming took 4 bases from V and 0 from J; bases not matched to a gene: 4.

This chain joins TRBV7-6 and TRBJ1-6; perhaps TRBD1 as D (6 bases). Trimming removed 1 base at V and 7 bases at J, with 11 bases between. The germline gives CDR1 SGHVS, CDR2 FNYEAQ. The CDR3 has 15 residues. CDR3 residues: CASSLGAGVNSPLHF. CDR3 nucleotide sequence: TGTGCCAGCAGCTTAGGTGCAGGGGTGAATTCACCCCTCCACTTT.

CDR3: CASTKLRREGEQYF. CDR3 coding DNA: TGTGCCAGCACTAAACTACGGCGGGAGGGCGAGCAGTACTTC. J is TRBJ2-7 and V is TRBV6-5; 9 bases line up with TRBD2. CDR3 length equals 14 residues. From germline, CDR1 is MNHEY and CDR2 SVGAGI. The trim removed 7 bases at V and 6 bases at J, leaving 10 bases unmatched.

The CDR3 DNA sequence: TGTGCCAGCAGCCCAGATAGCGGGAGCGGGGAGCTGTTTTTT. Its translation is CASSPDSGSGELFF. This chain uses TRBV5-4 with TRBJ2-2; the match to TRBD2 covers 9 bases. Trimming removed 4 bases from V and 7 bases from J; junction bases left unmatched: 5. This CDR3 is built from 14 residues. Germline V lookup: CDR1 SGHNT, CDR2 YYREEE (reference sequence).

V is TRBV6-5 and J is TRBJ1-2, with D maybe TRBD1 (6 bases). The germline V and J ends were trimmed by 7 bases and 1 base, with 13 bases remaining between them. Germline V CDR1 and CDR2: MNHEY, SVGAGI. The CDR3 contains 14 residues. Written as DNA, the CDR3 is TGTGCCAGCAACCGGGACACACATAACTATGGCTACACCTTC. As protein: CASNRDTHNYGYTF.

The CDR3 nucleotides read TGCGCCAGCAGCAGTCAGGGGGGAATCACTGAAGCTTTCTTT. This encodes CASSSQGGITEAFF. The chain joins TRBV5-1 to TRBJ1-1; 7 nucleotides align to TRBD1. J was trimmed by 4 bases and V by 4 bases; bases with no gene match: 7. This CDR3 comprises 14 residues. Per the germline V gene, CDR1 is SGHRS and CDR2 is YFSETQ.

This CDR3 reads CATKDRSSEKLFF. The CDR3, as DNA: TGTGCCACCAAGGACAGGAGTAGTGAAAAACTGTTTTTT. The V call is TRBV28, the J call TRBJ1-4; 7 bases are a match to TRBD1. The CDR3 runs 13 residues. With 10 bases clipped from V and 7 bases from J, the junction kept 9 bases outside the gene matches. Germline lookup yields CDR1 MDHEN and CDR2 SYDVKM.

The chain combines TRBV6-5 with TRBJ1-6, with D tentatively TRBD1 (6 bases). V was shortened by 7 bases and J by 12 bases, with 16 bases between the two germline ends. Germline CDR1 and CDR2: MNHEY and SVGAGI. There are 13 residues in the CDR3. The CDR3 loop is CASTPRGGEPLHF. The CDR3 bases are TGTGCCAGCACCCCGCGAGGGGGGGAACCCCTCCACTTT.

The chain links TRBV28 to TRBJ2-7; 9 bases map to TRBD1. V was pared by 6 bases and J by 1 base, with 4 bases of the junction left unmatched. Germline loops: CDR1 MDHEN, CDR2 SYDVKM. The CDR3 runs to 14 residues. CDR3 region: CASRRGQGSYEQYF. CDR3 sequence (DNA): TGTGCCAGCAGACGGGGACAGGGTTCCTACGAGCAGTACTTC.

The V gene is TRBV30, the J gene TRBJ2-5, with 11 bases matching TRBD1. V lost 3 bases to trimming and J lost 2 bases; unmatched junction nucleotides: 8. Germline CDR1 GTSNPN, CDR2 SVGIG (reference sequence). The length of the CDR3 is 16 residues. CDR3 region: CAWSRTGGRGQETQYF. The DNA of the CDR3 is TGTGCCTGGAGCCGGACAGGGGGCAGGGGGCAAGAGACCCAGTACTTC. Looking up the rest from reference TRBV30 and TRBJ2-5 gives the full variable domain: SQTIHQWPATLVQPVGSPLSLECTVEGTSNPNLYWYRQAAGRGLQLLFYSVGIGQISSEVPQNLSASRPQDRQFILSSKKLLLSDSGFYLCAWSRTGGRGQETQYFGPGTRLLVL.

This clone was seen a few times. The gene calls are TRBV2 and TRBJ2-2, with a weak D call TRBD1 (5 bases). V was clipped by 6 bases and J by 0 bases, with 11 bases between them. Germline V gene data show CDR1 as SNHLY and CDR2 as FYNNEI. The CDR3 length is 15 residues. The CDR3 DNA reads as TGTGCCAGCAGAGGGGTTAGAACGAACACCGGGGAGCTGTTTTTT. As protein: CASRGVRTNTGELFF.

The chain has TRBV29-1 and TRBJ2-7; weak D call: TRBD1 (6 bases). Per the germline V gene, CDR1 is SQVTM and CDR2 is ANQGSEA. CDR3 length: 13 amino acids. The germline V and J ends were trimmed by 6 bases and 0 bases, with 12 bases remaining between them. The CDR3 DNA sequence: TGCAGCGTGAAACAGGGAAGCTCCTACGAGCAGTACTTC. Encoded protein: CSVKQGSSYEQYF.

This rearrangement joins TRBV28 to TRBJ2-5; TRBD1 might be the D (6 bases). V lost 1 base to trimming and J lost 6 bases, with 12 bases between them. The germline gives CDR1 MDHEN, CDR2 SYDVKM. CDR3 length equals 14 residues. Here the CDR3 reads CASSLYWGRKTQYF. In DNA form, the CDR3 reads TGTGCCAGCAGTTTATATTGGGGGCGGAAGACCCAGTACTTC.

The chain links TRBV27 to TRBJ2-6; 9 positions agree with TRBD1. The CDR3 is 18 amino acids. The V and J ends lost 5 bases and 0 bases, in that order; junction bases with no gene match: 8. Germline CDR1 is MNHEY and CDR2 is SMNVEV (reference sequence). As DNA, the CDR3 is TGTGCCAGCAGTGAACCGGGACAGGGTCGCTCTGGGGCCAACGTCCTGACTTTC. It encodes CASSEPGQGRSGANVLTF.

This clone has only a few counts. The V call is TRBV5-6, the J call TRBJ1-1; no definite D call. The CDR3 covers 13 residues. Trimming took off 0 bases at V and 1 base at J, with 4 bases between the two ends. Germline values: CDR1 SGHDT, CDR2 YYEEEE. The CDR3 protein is CASSLGENTEAFF. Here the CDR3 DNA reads TGTGCCAGCAGCTTGGGCGAGAACACTGAAGCTTTCTTT.

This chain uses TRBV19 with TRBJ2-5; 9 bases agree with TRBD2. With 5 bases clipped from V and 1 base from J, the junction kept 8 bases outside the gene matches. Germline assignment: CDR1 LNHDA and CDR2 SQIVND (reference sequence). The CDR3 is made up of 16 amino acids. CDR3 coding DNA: TGTGCCAGTAGTGGGTCAGCGGGAGGCCTCCAAGAGACCCAGTACTTC. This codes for CASSGSAGGLQETQYF.

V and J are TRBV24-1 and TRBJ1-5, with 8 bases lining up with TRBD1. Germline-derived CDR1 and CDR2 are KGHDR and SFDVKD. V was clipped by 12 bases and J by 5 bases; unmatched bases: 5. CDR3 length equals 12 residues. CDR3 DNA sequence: TGTGCCGTCGAGACAGGGGATCAGCCCCAGCATTTT. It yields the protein CAVETGDQPQHF.

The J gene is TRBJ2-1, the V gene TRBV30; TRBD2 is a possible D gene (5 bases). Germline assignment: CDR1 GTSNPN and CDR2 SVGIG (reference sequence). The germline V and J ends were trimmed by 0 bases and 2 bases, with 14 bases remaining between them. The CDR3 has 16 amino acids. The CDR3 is CAWSVPREPAYNEQFF. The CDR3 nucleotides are TGTGCCTGGAGTGTACCGAGGGAGCCCGCCTACAATGAGCAGTTCTTC.

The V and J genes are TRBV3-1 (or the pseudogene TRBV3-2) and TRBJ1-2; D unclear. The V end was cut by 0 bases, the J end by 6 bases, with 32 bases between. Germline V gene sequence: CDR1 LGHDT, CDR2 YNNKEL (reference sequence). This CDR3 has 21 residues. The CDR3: CASSQELDGGPQKPRWDGYTF. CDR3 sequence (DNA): TGTGCCAGCAGCCAAGAATTGGATGGCGGGCCACAGAAACCGCGGTGGGATGGCTACACCTTC.

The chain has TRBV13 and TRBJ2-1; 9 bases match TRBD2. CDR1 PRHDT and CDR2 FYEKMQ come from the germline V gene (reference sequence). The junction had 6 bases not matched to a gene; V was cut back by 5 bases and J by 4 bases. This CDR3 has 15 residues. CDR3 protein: CASSPGTSTYNEQFF. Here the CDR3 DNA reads TGTGCCAGCAGCCCCGGGACTAGCACATACAATGAGCAGTTCTTC.

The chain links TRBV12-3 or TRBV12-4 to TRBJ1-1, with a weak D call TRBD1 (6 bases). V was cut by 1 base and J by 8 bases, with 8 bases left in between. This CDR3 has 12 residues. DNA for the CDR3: TGTGCCAGCAGTTTAGGCAGGGGAGAAGCTTTCTTT. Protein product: CASSLGRGEAFF.

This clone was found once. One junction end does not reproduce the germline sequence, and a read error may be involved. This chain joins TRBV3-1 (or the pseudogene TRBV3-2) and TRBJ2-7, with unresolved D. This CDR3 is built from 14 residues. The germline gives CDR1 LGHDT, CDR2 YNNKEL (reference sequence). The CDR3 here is CASSQVVTVRELYF. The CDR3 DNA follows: TGTGCCAGCAGCCAAGTGGTTACCGTAAGAGAGCTGTACTTC.

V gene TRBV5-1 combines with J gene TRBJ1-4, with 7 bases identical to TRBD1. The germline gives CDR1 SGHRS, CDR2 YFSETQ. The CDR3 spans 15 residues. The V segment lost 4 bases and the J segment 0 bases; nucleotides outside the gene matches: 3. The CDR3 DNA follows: TGCGCCAGCAGCAGAACAGGGGCAACTAATGAAAAACTGTTTTTT. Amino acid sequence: CASSRTGATNEKLFF.

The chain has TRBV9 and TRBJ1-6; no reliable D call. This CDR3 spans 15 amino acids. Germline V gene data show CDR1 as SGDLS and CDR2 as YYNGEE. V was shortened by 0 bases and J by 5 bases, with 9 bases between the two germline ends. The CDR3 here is CASSVDRQDNSPLHF. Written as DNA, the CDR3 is TGTGCCAGCAGCGTAGATCGGCAGGATAATTCACCCCTCCACTTT.

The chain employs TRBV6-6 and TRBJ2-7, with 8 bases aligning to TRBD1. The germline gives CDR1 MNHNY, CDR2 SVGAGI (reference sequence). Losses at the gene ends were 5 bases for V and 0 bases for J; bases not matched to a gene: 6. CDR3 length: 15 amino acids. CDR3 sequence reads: CASSLHGQGSYEQYF. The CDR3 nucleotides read TGTGCCAGCAGTCTACATGGACAGGGCTCCTACGAGCAGTACTTC.

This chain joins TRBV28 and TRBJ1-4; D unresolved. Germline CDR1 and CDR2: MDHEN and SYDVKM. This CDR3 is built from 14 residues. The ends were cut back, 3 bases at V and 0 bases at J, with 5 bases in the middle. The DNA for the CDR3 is TGTGCCAGCAGTTTTAGTACAACTAATGAAAAACTGTTTTTT. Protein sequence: CASSFSTTNEKLFF.